One sample yielded the 14 T cell receptor beta chains listed below, sequenced in a study of beta chain features in type 1 diabetes. The study's findings and limits: Moderate but significant shortening of TCRB CDR3s was recorded in all four CD4+ subsets from Type 1 diabetes patients.

Expressed TCRB transcripts were sequenced because the isolated RNA had all been reverse transcribed beforehand. Profiling relied on immunoSEQ multiplex PCR, and the TCRdb table lists in-frame clones only, not all of them. Here the sample spans 250,000 to 300,000 clones, around 15% being singletons. Antigen specificity for these receptors is unknown. Sequences were obtained from naive CD4+ T cells from blood. The receptor source for this set is a young man with type 1 diabetes.

With regard to this clone: In the same sample, other DNA sequences code for this CDR3. The chain couples TRBV20-1 to TRBJ2-7, with D possibly matching TRBD1 (6 bases). The CDR3 runs to 11 residues. Trimming shortened V by 6 bases and J by 2 bases, and 8 bases separated the two germline ends. The V gene's germline CDR1 is DFQATT and CDR2 SNEGSKA (reference sequence). CDR3 protein: CSARTAYEQYF. CDR3 sequence (DNA): TGCAGTGCAAGGACAGCCTACGAGCAGTACTTC.

A few counts support this clone. The chain uses TRBV5-6 and TRBJ2-1, with D unresolved. This CDR3 is built from 14 residues. Trimming removed 2 bases from V and 3 bases from J, with 9 bases in between. From germline, CDR1 is SGHDT and CDR2 YYEEEE. The CDR3 is CASSFGGRYNEQFF. The DNA of the CDR3 is TGTGCCAGCAGCTTTGGCGGTCGCTACAATGAGCAGTTCTTC.

DNA for the CDR3: TGTGCCAGTAGTATGTGGGAGGGAAGCAATCAGCCCCAGCATTTT. Its translation is CASSMWEGSNQPQHF. This rearrangement joins TRBV19 to TRBJ1-5; D not certain. V lost 3 bases, J lost 1 base, and 10 bases lay in between. This CDR3 is 15 amino acids long. From germline, CDR1 is LNHDA and CDR2 SQIVND (reference sequence).

This chain connects TRBV30 to TRBJ2-2; weak D call: TRBD2 (5 bases). Between the trimmed V and J ends, which lost 4 bases and 2 bases, there was a span of 8 bases. Germline-derived CDR1 and CDR2 are GTSNPN and SVGIG (reference sequence). This CDR3 is 13 amino acids long. The CDR3 coding sequence is TGTGCCTGGAAAGCGGTTAACACCGGGGAGCTGTTTTTT. Protein product: CAWKAVNTGELFF.

A few counts support this clone. This chain joins TRBV5-1 and TRBJ2-6, with TRBD1 matching 9 bases. The ends lost 4 bases at V and 3 bases at J; junction bases unmatched: 5. The CDR3 consists of 16 residues. CDR1 SGHRS and CDR2 YFSETQ come from the germline V gene. For the CDR3, the DNA is TGCGCCAGCAGCCCGGGACAGGGTTTTGGGGCCAACGTCCTGACTTTC. Its protein product is CASSPGQGFGANVLTF. The entire variable domain, with the rest obtained from reference TRBV5-1 and TRBJ2-6, is as follows: KAGVTQTPRYLIKTRGQQVTLSCSPISGHRSVSWYQQTPGQGLQFLFEYFSETQRNKGNFPGRFSGRQFSNSRSEMNVSTLELGDSALYLCASSPGQGFGANVLTFGAGSRLTVL.

The CDR3 DNA follows: TGTGCCAGTAGTACGACAGAGAATCAGCCCCAGCATTTT. Its protein is CASSTTENQPQHF. This chain links TRBV19 with TRBJ1-5; TRBD1 might be the D (5 bases). Germline assignment: CDR1 LNHDA and CDR2 SQIVND (reference sequence). V was cut by 4 bases and J by 4 bases, with 8 bases left in between. CDR3 length equals 13 residues.

This clone was seen a handful of times. The chain combines TRBV5-1 with TRBJ2-7; 7 nucleotides align to TRBD2. V trimming: 0 bases; J trimming: 2 bases; junction bases outside the gene matches: 2. The CDR3 is 14 amino acids. Germline CDR1 is SGHRS and CDR2 is YFSETQ. CDR3 amino acids: CASSLVGGPYEQYF. CDR3 DNA sequence: TGCGCCAGCAGCTTGGTGGGAGGGCCCTACGAGCAGTACTTC.

The rearrangement links TRBV2 to TRBJ2-5, with D possibly being TRBD2 (6 bases). Trimming pared 8 bases from V and 5 bases from J, leaving 12 bases between. From germline, CDR1 is SNHLY and CDR2 FYNNEI. This CDR3 has 12 residues. The CDR3 here is CASLGGGETQYF. CDR3 nucleotide sequence: TGTGCCAGCCTGGGAGGAGGCGAGACCCAGTACTTC. Full variable domain (remainder filled in from reference TRBV2 and TRBJ2-5): EPEVTQTPSHQVTQMGQEVILRCVPISNHLYFYWYRQILGQKVEFLVSFYNNEISEKSEIFDDQFSVERPDGSNFTLKIRSTKLEDSAMYFCASLGGGETQYFGPGTRLLVL.

A few counts support this clone. The V gene is TRBV30, the J gene TRBJ2-4, with 7 bases aligning to TRBD2. The V gene's germline CDR1 is GTSNPN and CDR2 SVGIG (reference sequence). The CDR3 spans 11 residues. The V and J ends lost 5 bases and 11 bases, in that order; junction bases with no gene match: 6. CDR3 sequence: CAWGNAGVQYF. The CDR3 region has the DNA TGTGCCTGGGGAAATGCGGGGGTTCAGTACTTC.

J is TRBJ1-5 and V is TRBV4-3; D ambiguous. Trimming pared 0 bases from V and 2 bases from J, leaving 5 bases between. The V gene's germline CDR1 is LGHNA and CDR2 YSLEER. The CDR3 is made up of 14 amino acids. CDR3 sequence (DNA): TGCGCCAGCAGCCAAGATTGGCGCAATCAGCCCCAGCATTTT. Its translation: CASSQDWRNQPQHF.

This clone was counted only a few times. The V call is TRBV5-4, the J call TRBJ2-5; 9 bases are a match to TRBD2. This CDR3 spans 15 amino acids. Looked up from germline, CDR1 is SGHNT and CDR2 is YYREEE (reference sequence). Trimming at V came to 10 bases and at J to 1 base, leaving 11 bases not matched to a gene. CDR3 sequence: CALGVSSGTQETQYF. In nucleotides, the CDR3 is TGTGCCTTGGGGGTATCTAGCGGGACCCAAGAGACCCAGTACTTC.

The table lists this clone with a few counts. The V gene is TRBV18, the J gene TRBJ1-5, with D possibly being TRBD1 (6 bases). Looked up from germline, CDR1 is KGHSH and CDR2 is LQKENI. The CDR3 sequence is 15 residues long. Deletions cut 4 bases from V and 4 bases from J, with 14 bases between. CDR3 region: CASSRTVGENQPQHF. In DNA, the CDR3 is TGTGCCAGCTCACGGACAGTTGGGGAAAATCAGCCCCAGCATTTT.

This clone was counted only a few times. The chain couples TRBV6-4 to TRBJ2-3; no clear D. The CDR3 contains 13 residues. Trimming removed 11 bases at V and 0 bases at J, with 12 bases between. The V gene's germline CDR1 is MRHNA and CDR2 SNTAGT. CDR3: CAGRVSSTDTQYF. The CDR3 coding sequence is TGTGCCGGTCGGGTATCTAGCACAGATACGCAGTATTTT.

Here the CDR3 DNA reads TGTGCCAGCACAGTGAACTACGAGCAGTACTTC. Translated, it gives CASTVNYEQYF. The rearrangement uses TRBV28 and TRBJ2-7; no clear D. The germline gives CDR1 MDHEN, CDR2 SYDVKM. V lost 7 bases, J lost 3 bases, and 7 bases lay in between. The CDR3 sequence is 11 residues long.